The 5 T cell receptor beta chains below all came from one sample that was sequenced in a study of cytomegalovirus exposure and HLA in healthy donors. The primer mix had 60 Vbeta and 13 Jbeta primers. Clones were read by immunoSEQ multiplex PCR, and TCRdb kept only the in-frame ones, dropping some. The sample shows 200,000 to 250,000 clones, 70% of them seen only once. The sequencing input was PBMCs. These TCRs come from a man aged 35 to 55 in good health and CMV-seropositive.

The gene calls are TRBV6-1 and TRBJ2-7; the match to TRBD1 covers 10 bases. V gave up 7 bases and J gave up 5 bases; unmatched junction bases: 8. The CDR3 totals 14 residues. Germline V lookup: CDR1 MNHNS, CDR2 SASEGT. CDR3 residues: CASNPGTGDDEQYF. As DNA, the CDR3 is TGTGCCAGCAACCCGGGGACAGGGGACGACGAGCAGTACTTC.

The V and J genes are TRBV5-1 and TRBJ2-2; 7 bases are a match to TRBD1. Per germline, CDR1 SGHRS and CDR2 YFSETQ. V gave up 1 base and J gave up 8 bases; unmatched junction bases: 8. This CDR3 has 15 amino acids. For the CDR3, the DNA is TGCGCCAGCAGCTTGACGGACAGGTTGGGTGGGGAGCTGTTTTTT. It is translated as CASSLTDRLGGELFF.

The rearrangement links TRBV28 to TRBJ1-5, with 10 bases fitting TRBD1. This CDR3 is built from 12 residues. V was pared by 11 bases and J by 5 bases, with 3 bases of the junction left unmatched. Germline loops: CDR1 MDHEN, CDR2 SYDVKM. The CDR3 spells CAGGTGDQPQHF. CDR3 DNA sequence: TGTGCCGGCGGGACAGGGGATCAGCCCCAGCATTTT. Full variable domain (outside the CDR3, taken from reference TRBV28 and TRBJ1-5): DVKVTQSSRYLVKRTGEKVFLECVQDMDHENMFWYRQDPGLGLRLIYFSYDVKMKEKGDIPEGYSVSREKKERFSLILESASTNQTSMYLCAGGTGDQPQHFGDGTRLSIL.

This clone was detected only once. J is TRBJ2-3 and V is TRBV7-9; the match to TRBD1 covers 7 bases. After removal of 3 bases from V and 1 base from J, the junction contained 4 bases not matched to a gene. The germline V gene has CDR1 SEHNR and CDR2 FQNEAQ (reference sequence). CDR3 length: 15 amino acids. The CDR3 region is CASSFRQGRTDTQYF. DNA for the CDR3: TGTGCCAGCAGCTTCCGACAGGGCCGCACAGATACGCAGTATTTT.

This clone turned up a few times. The chain recombines TRBV2 with TRBJ2-1; D is unclear. Germline V gene data show CDR1 as SNHLY and CDR2 as FYNNEI. The CDR3 has 15 residues. V was trimmed by 4 bases and J by 4 bases, leaving 14 bases between them. The CDR3 coding sequence is TGTGCCAGCAGTGTGATGACACGTAAATACAATGAGCAGTTCTTC. This codes for CASSVMTRKYNEQFF.